The subject of this entry is one TCR beta chain. In the original workflow: Amplification with reference gene primers provided the estimates of nucleated cell counts. Sequenced by immunoSEQ multiplex PCR; TCRdb stores in-frame clones only, minus some. That table supplies the V and J calls and clone size; D and trimming were determined from the DNA. The sample has under 350,000 clones, 75% to 90% seen once; the top ten hold approximately 11%. V shed 4 bases and J 4 bases; nucleotides not matched to a gene: 8. From germline, CDR1 is SEHNR and CDR2 FQNEAQ (reference sequence). This CDR3 has 16 residues. The data were taken from a study of blood T cell repertoires in COVID-19. Study context: Italy, Spain and the United States were the sources of the convalescent and acute COVID-19 samples.

The clonotype was recovered from a woman aged 70-85 years with acute or convalescent COVID-19. The chain combines TRBV7-9 with TRBJ1-2, with 11 nucleotides matching TRBD1. Sequencing was carried out using peripheral blood. The CDR3 spells CASSYGTGGEGYGYTF. The CDR3 DNA is TGTGCCAGCAGCTACGGGACAGGGGGAGAGGGCTATGGCTACACCTTC.